This T cell receptor (beta chain) was found in a study of identical twins. This clonotype has ten or more counts. TCRdb re-analysed the 5' RACE reads in MiXCR, keeping a single row per CDR3 protein. The sample lists roughly 1,500,000 distinct CDR3 sequences; 32% were seen once. Trimming shortened V by 0 bases and J by 1 base, and 6 bases separated the two germline ends. In germline, CDR1 is PRHDT, CDR2 FYEKMQ (reference sequence). This CDR3 region has 14 residues. V usage is TRBV13 and J usage is TRBJ1-1; D remains unclear. This TCR was sampled from a newborn girl in good health. Sequencing was performed on cord blood. As DNA, the CDR3 is TGTGCCAGCAGCTTAGGGGACGGGAACACTGAAGCTTTCTTT. It translates to CASSLGDGNTEAFF. The full variable domain, with the rest looked up from reference TRBV13 and TRBJ1-1, is AAGVIQSPRHLIKEKRETATLKCYPIPRHDTVYWYQQGPGQDPQFLISFYEKMQSDKGSIPDRFSAQQFSDYHSELNMSSLELGDSALYFCASSLGDGNTEAFFGQGTRLTVV.